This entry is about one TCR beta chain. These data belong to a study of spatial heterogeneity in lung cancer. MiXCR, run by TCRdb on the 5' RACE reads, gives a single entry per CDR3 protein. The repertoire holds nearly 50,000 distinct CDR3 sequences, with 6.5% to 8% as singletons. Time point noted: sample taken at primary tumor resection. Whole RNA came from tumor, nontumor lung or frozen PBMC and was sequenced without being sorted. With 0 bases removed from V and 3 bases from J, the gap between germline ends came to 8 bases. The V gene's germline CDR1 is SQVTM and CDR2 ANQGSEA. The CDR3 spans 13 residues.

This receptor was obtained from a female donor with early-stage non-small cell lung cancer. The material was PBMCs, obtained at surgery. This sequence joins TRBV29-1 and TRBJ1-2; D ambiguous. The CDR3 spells CSVEDFTHYGYTF. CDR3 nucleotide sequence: TGCAGCGTTGAAGACTTCACCCACTATGGCTACACCTTC.